This TCR beta chain was sequenced for a study of T cell responses to AZD1222 COVID-19 vaccine. General study findings and limits: The CD4 TCRs associated with vaccination extended across spike and predominated at 160-218 and 743-854.

This CDR3 is 12 amino acids long. Germline V gene data show CDR1 as LGHDT and CDR2 as YNNKEL (reference sequence). The V gene lost 5 bases and the J gene lost 8 bases, with 7 bases spanning the gap. The data were produced by immunoSEQ multiplex PCR, yet TCRdb's version contains in-frame clones alone and is incomplete. The sample lists approximately 44,000 clones, over 60% occurring once. Points on this clone: Its specificity is not known.

Sample: peripheral blood, taken on day 0 of AZD1222 vaccination. The genes are TRBV3-1 (or the pseudogene TRBV3-2) and TRBJ1-6; D is unresolved. The TCR was taken from an adult in good health. For the CDR3, the DNA is TGTGCCAGCAGCACGGGTGATTCACCCCTCCACTTT. It is translated as CASSTGDSPLHF.